The 23 T cell receptor beta chains presented below share a single source sample, sequenced in a study of CD8 T cells in ankylosing spondylitis (dated by TCRdb to between 2016 and 2019). The library was produced with 5' RACE. The sequencer listed for this sample is Illumina HiSeq 2500. TCRdb trimmed the raw reads at Q25, called clones with MiXCR and kept productive beta chains. Every CDR3 protein is listed once, alongside the most common genes and DNA of its rows. The sample table records 40,000 or so distinct CDR3 sequences; 9.5% to 12% of these occur just once. The ten largest clonotypes hold approximately 1.4% of the sample. The sequenced sample was blood, either unsorted or a sorted T cell fraction (not recorded which). The origin of the receptors is a male donor with ankylosing spondylitis or in good health (not recorded which).

The J gene is TRBJ2-2, the V gene TRBV20-1; 11 bases are shared with TRBD1. The germline CDR1 and CDR2 sequences are DFQATT and SNEGSKA (reference sequence). J lost 4 bases, V lost 3 bases, and 4 bases had no gene match. The length of the CDR3 is 15 residues. This CDR3 is CSASPGQGATGELFF. The CDR3, as DNA: TGCAGTGCTAGCCCTGGACAGGGGGCCACCGGGGAGCTGTTTTTT.

V gene TRBV9 combines with J gene TRBJ1-2; D remains unclear. Germline V gene lookup returns CDR1 SGDLS and CDR2 YYNGEE. The CDR3 has 12 residues. V lost 2 bases to trimming and J lost 7 bases, with 9 bases between them. The DNA for the CDR3 is TGTGCCAGCAGCGTGTCCGGAAGTGGCTACACCTTC. Amino acids: CASSVSGSGYTF.

Note on this clonotype: A much larger clone lies a single base off, so this may be a read error. The V gene is TRBV18, the J gene TRBJ2-3, with TRBD1 as a possible D gene (6 bases). CDR3 size: 16 residues. Trimming removed 4 bases from V and 7 bases from J, with 21 bases in between. CDR1 and CDR2 from the germline V gene are KGHSH and LQKENI. The CDR3 DNA follows: TGTGCCAGCTCACTCGCCGGGACACCGCCTCAAAATACGCAGTATTTT. Its protein product is CASSLAGTPPQNTQYF.

This clonotype appeared many times. The chain employs TRBV6-1 and TRBJ2-4, with TRBD2 matching 10 bases. The CDR3 is 15 amino acids. V shed 5 bases and J 9 bases; nucleotides not matched to a gene: 10. Germline lookup yields CDR1 MNHNS and CDR2 SASEGT. The DNA of the CDR3 is TGTGCCAGCAGTCGGAACGAGCGGGGGGGCCGCATTCAGTACTTC. Residues: CASSRNERGGRIQYF.

This clonotype was counted many times. V usage is TRBV5-1 and J usage is TRBJ2-3; D unclear. The germline V gene has CDR1 SGHRS and CDR2 YFSETQ. Between the trimmed V and J ends, which lost 5 bases and 1 base, there was a span of 5 bases. The CDR3 covers 12 residues. The CDR3 reads CASRIGTDTQYF. DNA of the CDR3: TGCGCCAGCAGAATCGGCACAGATACGCAGTATTTT.

The rearrangement links TRBV2 to TRBJ1-2, with D unresolved. From germline, CDR1 is SNHLY and CDR2 FYNNEI. The ends were cut back, 5 bases at V and 4 bases at J, with 11 bases in the middle. This CDR3 has 13 residues. The DNA of the CDR3 is TGTGCCAGCAGTTTTGGTCCAGGCTATGGCTACACCTTC. It specifies CASSFGPGYGYTF.

CDR3 sequence: CASSPLAGRGGQPQHF. The DNA for the CDR3 is TGTGCCAGCAGCCCCCTGGCCGGGAGGGGAGGCCAGCCCCAGCATTTT. This chain uses TRBV7-9 with TRBJ1-5, with a possible D match to TRBD1 (5 bases). The CDR3 spans 16 residues. The germline V and J ends were trimmed by 5 bases and 7 bases, with 21 bases remaining between them. CDR1 is SEHNR, CDR2 FQNEAQ, per germline (reference sequence).

This clonotype was counted at least ten times. The chain employs TRBV28 and TRBJ2-7; D not certain. In germline, CDR1 is MDHEN, CDR2 SYDVKM. V gave up 7 bases and J gave up 0 bases, with 10 bases separating them. This CDR3 has 13 residues. CDR3 sequence (DNA): TGTGCCAGCATGCGGCCCATCTCCTACGAGCAGTACTTC. It codes for CASMRPISYEQYF. Full variable domain (remainder filled in from reference TRBV28 and TRBJ2-7): DVKVTQSSRYLVKRTGEKVFLECVQDMDHENMFWYRQDPGLGLRLIYFSYDVKMKEKGDIPEGYSVSREKKERFSLILESASTNQTSMYLCASMRPISYEQYFGPGTRLTVT.

This clonotype was seen ten or more times. The genes are TRBV6-5 and TRBJ2-2, with TRBD1 matching over 10 bases. V shed 2 bases, J shed 5 bases, and the junction held 5 bases outside the gene matches. The CDR3 length is 16 residues. Germline V gene sequence: CDR1 MNHEY, CDR2 SVGAGI. CDR3 loop: CASSYLRTGGTGELFF. As DNA, the CDR3 is TGTGCCAGCAGTTACCTCCGGACAGGGGGGACCGGGGAGCTGTTTTTT.

The chain joins TRBV2 to TRBJ2-5; maybe TRBD2 (6 bases). CDR3 length equals 14 residues. From germline, CDR1 is SNHLY and CDR2 FYNNEI. V dropped 3 bases and J dropped 4 bases, with 12 bases sitting between them. The CDR3 sequence is CASSEGEVRETQYF. The CDR3 bases are TGTGCCAGCAGTGAGGGGGAGGTACGAGAGACCCAGTACTTC.

V gene TRBV7-2 combines with J gene TRBJ1-2, with no clear D. Deletions cut 5 bases from V and 7 bases from J, with 11 bases between. This CDR3 has 12 residues. Germline V gene lookup returns CDR1 SGHTA and CDR2 FQGNSA. The CDR3 is CASSLSSGGYTF. The CDR3, as DNA: TGTGCCAGCAGCCTAAGTTCAGGTGGCTACACCTTC.

Only a few counts were recorded for this clonotype. The chain links TRBV9 to TRBJ2-3; D is unclear. The germline V and J ends were trimmed by 1 base and 6 bases, with 6 bases remaining between them. CDR3 size: 12 residues. Germline assignment: CDR1 SGDLS and CDR2 YYNGEE. The CDR3 loop reads CASSVRDDTQYF. CDR3 DNA sequence: TGTGCCAGCAGCGTACGAGACGATACGCAGTATTTT.

At least ten counts were recorded for this clonotype. The gene calls are TRBV6-5 and TRBJ2-7, with 7 bases matching TRBD1. CDR1 and CDR2 (germline): MNHEY, SVGAGI. V lost 2 bases and J lost 6; bases outside the gene matches: 10. The CDR3 loop spans 15 amino acids. This CDR3 reads CASSYRKETGREQYF. The DNA for the CDR3 is TGTGCCAGCAGTTACAGAAAAGAGACAGGGCGCGAGCAGTACTTC.

In its sample, this clonotype was seen many times. The gene calls are TRBV7-8 and TRBJ2-5; D may correspond to TRBD1 or TRBD2 (5 bases each). The CDR3 has 14 residues. Germline CDR1 is SGHVS and CDR2 is FQNEAQ. Trimming pared 5 bases from V and 5 bases from J, leaving 15 bases between. The CDR3 DNA is TGTGCCAGCAGCGCCCCCGAGAGGGGTGAGACCCAGTACTTC. This gives the protein CASSAPERGETQYF.

The V gene is TRBV19, the J gene TRBJ1-5; D unclear. The CDR3 has 13 residues. V was shortened by 4 bases and J by 7 bases, with 11 bases between the two germline ends. Germline lookup yields CDR1 LNHDA and CDR2 SQIVND (reference sequence). CDR3 sequence reads: CASSSPPGQPQHF. CDR3 in DNA: TGTGCCAGTAGTAGTCCACCTGGGCAGCCCCAGCATTTT.

This clonotype occurred a few times. The V gene is TRBV7-2, the J gene TRBJ2-3; D uncertain. Germline V gene sequence: CDR1 SGHTA, CDR2 FQGNSA. Trimming cost V 3 bases and J 2 bases, with 9 bases left between them. This CDR3 contains 14 residues. CDR3 residues: CASSFYMATDTQYF. The DNA of the CDR3 is TGTGCCAGCAGCTTTTACATGGCCACAGATACGCAGTATTTT.

This clonotype was seen a handful of times. This chain connects TRBV6-6 to TRBJ1-3; D is unclear. The length of the CDR3 is 13 residues. V was cut by 5 bases and J by 0 bases, with 5 bases left in between. CDR1 is MNHNY and CDR2 is SVGAGI in the germline V gene (reference sequence). DNA for the CDR3: TGTGCCAGCAGTCAAGTCTCTGGAAACACCATATATTTT. This translates into CASSQVSGNTIYF.

This clonotype was seen many times. The J gene is TRBJ2-5, the V gene TRBV12-3 or TRBV12-4; 10 nucleotides line up with TRBD2. Unmatched junction bases numbered 8, after V lost 6 bases and J lost 1 base. The length of the CDR3 is 16 residues. CDR3 amino acids: CASSLRTSGLQETQYF. CDR3 sequence (DNA): TGTGCCAGCAGCCTAAGGACTAGCGGTCTCCAAGAGACCCAGTACTTC.

This clonotype was counted many times. This sequence joins TRBV12-3 or TRBV12-4 and TRBJ1-5, with 8 positions matching TRBD1. CDR3 length: 16 amino acids. Trimming cost V 5 bases and J 2 bases; bases outside gene matches: 8. CDR3 loop: CASSGTGWIGNQPQHF. The CDR3 DNA follows: TGTGCCAGCAGTGGGACAGGTTGGATAGGCAATCAGCCCCAGCATTTT.

This clonotype turned up a few times. V usage is TRBV7-2 and J usage is TRBJ1-5; no firm D call. CDR3 size: 15 residues. Germline V gives CDR1 SGHTA, CDR2 FQGNSA. Trimming cost V 1 base and J 1 base, with 8 bases left between them. The CDR3 region has the DNA TGTGCCAGCAGCTTAGGGCGTCAGAGCAATCAGCCCCAGCATTTT. This encodes CASSLGRQSNQPQHF.

This clonotype was recorded a few times. V is TRBV5-1 and J is TRBJ2-5; TRBD2 matches 10 bases. The trim removed 5 bases at V and 0 bases at J, leaving 4 bases unmatched. Germline CDR1 is SGHRS and CDR2 is YFSETQ. The CDR3 contains 15 residues. As DNA, the CDR3 is TGCGCCAGCAGGCTAGCGGGGGTGAACCAAGAGACCCAGTACTTC. Amino acids: CASRLAGVNQETQYF.

CDR3 region: CASSLGSGGAGEQFF. The CDR3 nucleotides read TGCGCCAGCAGCTTGGGATCTGGGGGGGCCGGTGAGCAGTTCTTC. The rearrangement uses TRBV5-1 and TRBJ2-1; possibly TRBD2 for D (7 bases). Looked up from germline, CDR1 is SGHRS and CDR2 is YFSETQ. With 0 bases removed from V and 9 bases from J, the gap between germline ends came to 16 bases. The CDR3 runs 15 residues.

This clonotype came up many times. The rearrangement links TRBV18 to TRBJ1-3; possible D gene TRBD1, 5 bases. The germline CDR1 and CDR2 sequences are KGHSH and LQKENI. The CDR3 spans 14 residues. V lost 5 bases to trimming and J lost 0 bases, with 8 bases between them. The CDR3 is CASSATASGNTIYF. CDR3 coding DNA: TGTGCCAGCTCAGCGACAGCCTCTGGAAACACCATATATTTT.